This T cell receptor beta chain was documented in a study of OX40 agonist ivuxolimab in advanced cancers. About the research overall: Each patient was given ivuxolimab into a vein every 2 weeks, at 0.01 to 10 mg/kg. Treatment received earlier with anti-PD-1, anti-PD-L1 or anti-CTLA-4 agents was allowed, and more than 35% had some.

The assay was immunoSEQ multiplex PCR, and TCRdb's table has in-frame clones only and misses some. The repertoire holds tens of thousands of clones, with nearly 90% as singletons. The CDR3 loop spans 14 amino acids. V dropped 6 bases and J dropped 1 base, with 9 bases sitting between them. Germline values: CDR1 MDHEN, CDR2 SYDVKM. For this clone: What it recognizes is unknown.

Overall study results and limits: Expanded clones were, on average, more numerous among CD8+ T cells than CD4+. Partial responders at 0.1-3.0 mg/kg had among the lowest clonal expansion.

V gene TRBV28 combines with J gene TRBJ2-2, with a possible D match to TRBD1 (5 bases). This specimen consisted of CD4+ or CD8+ T cells sorted from blood, obtained in a trial of the OX40 agonist ivuxolimab. This TCR came from an adult with an advanced solid tumor such as melanoma, head and neck, liver or kidney cancer. The CDR3 nucleotides read TGTGCCAGCAGCCTAGGACAGAACACCGGGGAGCTGTTTTTT. It translates to CASSLGQNTGELFF. The complete variable domain, with remaining parts taken from reference TRBV28 and TRBJ2-2, reads DVKVTQSSRYLVKRTGEKVFLECVQDMDHENMFWYRQDPGLGLRLIYFSYDVKMKEKGDIPEGYSVSREKKERFSLILESASTNQTSMYLCASSLGQNTGELFFGEGSRLTVL.